These 18 T cell receptor beta chains originate from one sample sequenced in a study of shared clonotypes between healthy human individuals. Method: immunoSEQ multiplex PCR; TCRdb's copy keeps in-frame clones and lacks some. The data contain around 450,000 clones, 70% to 80% of them singletons. The sequencing input was PBMCs. The receptors were gathered from a woman aged 40 to 50 in good health. Some clones in this sample may be carry-over from other donors' samples.

The chain has TRBV11-2 and TRBJ2-3, with TRBD1 as a possible D gene (6 bases). Trimming shortened V by 4 bases and J by 6 bases, and 17 bases separated the two germline ends. In germline, CDR1 is SGHAT, CDR2 FQNNGV. The CDR3 consists of 15 residues. CDR3 sequence reads: CASSSNTGRGDTQYF. CDR3 in DNA: TGTGCCAGCAGCTCAAATACAGGGAGAGGGGATACGCAGTATTTT.

The rearrangement joins TRBV4-1 to TRBJ2-3; D is ambiguous. Germline CDR1 reads MGHRA; CDR2 reads YSYEKL. The germline V and J ends were trimmed by 4 bases and 1 base, with 9 bases remaining between them. The CDR3 runs 14 residues. The DNA of the CDR3 is TGCGCCAGCAGCCGGGCCCCTGGCACAGATACGCAGTATTTT. Translation gives CASSRAPGTDTQYF.

This chain uses TRBV15 with TRBJ2-1, with D possibly TRBD2 on 5 matching bases. Trimming removed 0 bases from V and 5 bases from J, with 11 bases in between. The germline V gene has CDR1 LNHNV and CDR2 YYDKDF (reference sequence). The CDR3 totals 15 residues. This CDR3 reads CATSRDRGLNNEQFF. DNA for the CDR3: TGTGCCACCAGCAGAGATCGCGGGCTAAACAATGAGCAGTTCTTC.

The chain has TRBV27 and TRBJ2-3; tentative D call: TRBD2 (5 bases). Germline-derived CDR1 and CDR2 are MNHEY and SMNVEV (reference sequence). The CDR3 length is 15 residues. With 4 bases removed from V and 4 bases from J, the gap between germline ends came to 15 bases. CDR3 sequence reads: CASSSSRTLPDTQYF. In DNA form, the CDR3 reads TGTGCCAGCAGTTCTTCCAGGACTTTACCAGATACGCAGTATTTT.

V and J are TRBV10-3 and TRBJ2-3; 11 nucleotides agree with TRBD2. CDR1 and CDR2 (germline): ENHRY, SYGVKD. Trimming took 8 bases from V and 2 from J; bases not matched to a gene: 6. The CDR3 runs to 15 residues. As DNA, the CDR3 is TGTGCCATCCAGACTAGCGGGATCCACACAGATACGCAGTATTTT. It codes for CAIQTSGIHTDTQYF.

V is TRBV2 and J is TRBJ2-5, with 8 nucleotides matching TRBD1. The CDR3 has 14 amino acids. J lost 5 bases, V lost 6 bases, and 8 bases had no gene match. The germline gives CDR1 SNHLY, CDR2 FYNNEI. This chain's CDR3 is CASRSTGAHETQYF. CDR3 nucleotide sequence: TGTGCCAGCAGATCGACAGGGGCTCACGAGACCCAGTACTTC.

This CDR3 is CASSTGQGSNQPQHF. CDR3 bases: TGCGCCAGCAGCACAGGACAGGGAAGCAATCAGCCCCAGCATTTT. This chain connects TRBV5-1 to TRBJ1-5, with 8 bases lining up with TRBD1. The CDR3 is 15 amino acids. Germline trimming cut 4 bases from V and 1 base from J; bases unmatched to any gene: 4. Looked up from germline, CDR1 is SGHRS and CDR2 is YFSETQ.

This chain links TRBV6-1 with TRBJ1-2; TRBD1 is a possible D gene (5 bases). V was pared by 6 bases and J by 9 bases, with 11 bases between. The CDR3 covers 11 residues. The germline gives CDR1 MNHNS, CDR2 SASEGT. CDR3 sequence (DNA): TGTGCCAGCAGGTTGACAGAACGCTACACCTTC. Encoded protein: CASRLTERYTF.

The V and J genes are TRBV20-1 and TRBJ2-1; D is undetermined. The CDR3 spans 10 residues. Germline V gene sequence: CDR1 DFQATT, CDR2 SNEGSKA (reference sequence). The ends were cut back, 7 bases at V and 7 bases at J, with 8 bases in the middle. The CDR3 sequence is CSVYGNEQFF. CDR3 bases: TGCAGTGTATACGGGAATGAGCAGTTCTTC.

The V and J genes are TRBV30 and TRBJ2-5; D might be TRBD1 (6 bases). The J call is doubtful: the DNA matches TRBJ2-7 better. The CDR3 length is 13 residues. Germline V gene lookup returns CDR1 GTSNPN and CDR2 SVGIG (reference sequence). DNA of the CDR3: TGTGCCTGGATTTCCGACAGGACCTACGAGCAGTACTTC. Protein: CAWISDRTYEQYF.

The CDR3 coding sequence is TGTGCCAGCAGCTTAGCGGTGACTAGCGGGAGACCAGATACGCAGTATTTT. Protein sequence: CASSLAVTSGRPDTQYF. The genes are TRBV11-1 and TRBJ2-3; 12 positions agree with TRBD2. Unmatched junction bases numbered 5, after V lost 0 bases and J lost 4 bases. Germline CDR1 and CDR2: SGHAT and FQDESV (reference sequence). The CDR3 is 17 amino acids.

This chain uses TRBV2 with TRBJ1-5, with 7 bases lining up with TRBD1. V lost 5 bases to trimming and J lost 3 bases; unmatched junction nucleotides: 4. This CDR3 contains 14 residues. The germline CDR1 and CDR2 sequences are SNHLY and FYNNEI. Written as DNA, the CDR3 is TGTGCCAGCAGTCCCGACAGGGACAATCAGCCCCAGCATTTT. This encodes CASSPDRDNQPQHF.

The V and J genes are TRBV2 and TRBJ2-1; 10 nucleotides agree with TRBD2. V lost 2 bases, J lost 6 bases, and 4 bases stayed unmatched. Germline lookup yields CDR1 SNHLY and CDR2 FYNNEI. The CDR3 is made up of 15 amino acids. The DNA of the CDR3 is TGTGCCAGCAGTGAAACGCTAGCGGGAGCCAATGAGCAGTTCTTC. Its translation is CASSETLAGANEQFF.

This sequence joins TRBV4-1 and TRBJ2-4, with TRBD2 matching 13 bases. Trimming at V came to 4 bases and at J to 8 bases, leaving 14 bases not matched to a gene. Germline assignment: CDR1 MGHRA and CDR2 YSYEKL. The CDR3 length is 18 residues. The CDR3 here is CASSPWTSGRRLGDIQYF. DNA for the CDR3: TGCGCCAGCAGCCCGTGGACTAGCGGGAGAAGGTTAGGGGACATTCAGTACTTC.

This clone was observed once. The rearrangement joins TRBV10-2 to TRBJ2-7, with D perhaps TRBD1 (6 bases). The CDR3 length is 12 residues. In germline, CDR1 is WSHSY, CDR2 SAAADI. V was pared by 2 bases and J by 6 bases, with 8 bases between. CDR3: CASSEVGGEQYF. CDR3 in DNA: TGCGCCAGCAGTGAGGTAGGGGGCGAGCAGTACTTC.

This clone was observed a handful of times. This chain uses TRBV5-4 with TRBJ1-4; D may be TRBD1 (5 bases). Germline V gene sequence: CDR1 SGHNT, CDR2 YYREEE (reference sequence). The ends were cut back, 4 bases at V and 5 bases at J, with 12 bases in the middle. The CDR3 is 14 residues long. The CDR3 loop is CASSLDKGNEKLFF. In DNA form, the CDR3 reads TGTGCCAGCAGCCTGGACAAGGGGAATGAAAAACTGTTTTTT.

The chain combines TRBV19 with TRBJ2-2, with TRBD2 matching 7 bases. The CDR3 extends over 15 amino acids. The J segment lost 7 bases and the V segment lost 3 bases, leaving 8 bases of the junction unmatched. Per germline, CDR1 LNHDA and CDR2 SQIVND (reference sequence). The CDR3 nucleotides are TGTGCCAGTAGTATGGGAAGCGGGATAGGCGGGGAGCTGTTTTTT. Its translation: CASSMGSGIGGELFF.

V is TRBV28 and J is TRBJ2-7; tentatively, D is TRBD1 or TRBD2 (6 bases each). The CDR3 consists of 13 residues. V was clipped by 4 bases and J by 5 bases, with 12 bases between them. Germline CDR1 is MDHEN and CDR2 is SYDVKM. The CDR3 DNA reads as TGTGCCAGCAGTTCTACAGGGAGGCACGAGCAGTACTTC. Its translation: CASSSTGRHEQYF.